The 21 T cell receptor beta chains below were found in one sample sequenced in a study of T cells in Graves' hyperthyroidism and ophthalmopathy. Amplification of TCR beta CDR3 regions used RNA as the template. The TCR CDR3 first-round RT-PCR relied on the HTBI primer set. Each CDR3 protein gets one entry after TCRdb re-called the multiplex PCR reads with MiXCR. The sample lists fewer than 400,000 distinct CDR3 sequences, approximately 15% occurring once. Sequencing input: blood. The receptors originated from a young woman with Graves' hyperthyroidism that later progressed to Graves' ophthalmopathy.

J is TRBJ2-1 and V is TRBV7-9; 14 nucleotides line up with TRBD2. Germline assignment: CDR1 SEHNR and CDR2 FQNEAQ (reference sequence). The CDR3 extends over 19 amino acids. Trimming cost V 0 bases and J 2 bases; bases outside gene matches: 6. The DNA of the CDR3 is TGTGCCAGCAGCTTAGCCGGGACTAGCGGGAGCTTCACCTACAATGAGCAGTTCTTC. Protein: CASSLAGTSGSFTYNEQFF.

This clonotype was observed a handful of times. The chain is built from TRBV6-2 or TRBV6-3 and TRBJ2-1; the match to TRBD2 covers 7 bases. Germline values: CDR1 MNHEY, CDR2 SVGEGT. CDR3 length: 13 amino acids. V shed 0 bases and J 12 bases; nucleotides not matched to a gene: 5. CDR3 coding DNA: TGTGCCAGCAGTTACTCGAACAGCGGGGCGCAGTTCTTC. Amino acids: CASSYSNSGAQFF.

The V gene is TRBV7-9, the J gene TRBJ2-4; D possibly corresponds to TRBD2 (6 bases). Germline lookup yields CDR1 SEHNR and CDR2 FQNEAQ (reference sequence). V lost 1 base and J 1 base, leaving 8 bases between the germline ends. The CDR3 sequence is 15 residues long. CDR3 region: CASSLERAAKNIQYF. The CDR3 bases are TGTGCCAGCAGCTTAGAGCGGGCGGCCAAAAACATTCAGTACTTC.

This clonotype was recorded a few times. CDR3 sequence reads: CASSQDIRTSGTSYEQYF. CDR3 bases: TGTGCCAGCAGCCAAGATATTAGGACTAGCGGGACTTCCTACGAGCAGTACTTC. The J gene is TRBJ2-7, the V gene TRBV3-1, with 12 bases matching TRBD2. The germline CDR1 and CDR2 sequences are LGHDT and YNNKEL (reference sequence). The CDR3 length is 18 residues. J gave up 1 base and V 0 bases, and 7 bases lay outside the gene matches.

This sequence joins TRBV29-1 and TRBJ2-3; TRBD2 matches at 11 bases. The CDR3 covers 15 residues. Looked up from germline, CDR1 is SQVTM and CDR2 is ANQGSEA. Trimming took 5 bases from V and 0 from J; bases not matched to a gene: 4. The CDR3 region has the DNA TGCAGCGTTTCCGGGACTAGCGGAAGCACAGATACGCAGTATTTT. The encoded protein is CSVSGTSGSTDTQYF.

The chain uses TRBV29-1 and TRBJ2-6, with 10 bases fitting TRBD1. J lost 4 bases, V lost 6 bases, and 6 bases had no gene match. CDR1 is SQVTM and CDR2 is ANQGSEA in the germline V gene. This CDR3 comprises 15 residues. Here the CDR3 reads CSVAGTGAGANVLTF. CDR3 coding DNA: TGCAGCGTGGCCGGGACAGGGGCCGGGGCCAACGTCCTGACTTTC.

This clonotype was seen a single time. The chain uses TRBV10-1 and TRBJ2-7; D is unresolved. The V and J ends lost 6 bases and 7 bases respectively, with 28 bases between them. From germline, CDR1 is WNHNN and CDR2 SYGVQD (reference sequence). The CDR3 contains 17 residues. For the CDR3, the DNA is TGCGCCAGCAGACATGATACGGAAATAACCTTCCTTTGGGAGCAGTACTTC. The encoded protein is CASRHDTEITFLWEQYF.

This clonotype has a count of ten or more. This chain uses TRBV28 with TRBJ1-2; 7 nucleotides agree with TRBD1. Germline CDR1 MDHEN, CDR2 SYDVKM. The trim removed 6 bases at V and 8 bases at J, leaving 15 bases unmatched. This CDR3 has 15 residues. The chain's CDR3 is CASSGTGAAPLGYTF. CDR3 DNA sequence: TGTGCCAGCAGCGGAACAGGGGCCGCTCCACTGGGCTACACCTTC.

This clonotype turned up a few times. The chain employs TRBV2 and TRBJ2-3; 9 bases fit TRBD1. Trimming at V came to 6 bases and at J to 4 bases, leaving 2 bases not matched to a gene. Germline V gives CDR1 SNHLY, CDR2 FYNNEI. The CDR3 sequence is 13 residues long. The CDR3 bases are TGTGCCAGCAGGGGACAGGGCCCAGATACGCAGTATTTT. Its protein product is CASRGQGPDTQYF. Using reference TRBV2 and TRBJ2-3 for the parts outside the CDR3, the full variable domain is EPEVTQTPSHQVTQMGQEVILRCVPISNHLYFYWYRQILGQKVEFLVSFYNNEISEKSEIFDDQFSVERPDGSNFTLKIRSTKLEDSAMYFCASRGQGPDTQYFGPGTRLTVL.

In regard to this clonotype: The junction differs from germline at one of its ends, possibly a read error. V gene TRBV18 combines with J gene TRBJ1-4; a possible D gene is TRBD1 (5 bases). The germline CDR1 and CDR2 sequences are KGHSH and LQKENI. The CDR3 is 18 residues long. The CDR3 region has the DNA TGTGCCAGCTCTACTAACAGGCGTACACCTGCAACTAATAAAAAACTGTTTTTT. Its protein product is CASSTNRRTPATNKKLFF.

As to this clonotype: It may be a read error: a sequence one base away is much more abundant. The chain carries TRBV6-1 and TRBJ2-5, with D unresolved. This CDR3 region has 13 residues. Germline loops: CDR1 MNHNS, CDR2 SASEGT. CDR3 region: CVSSEAMPATEYF. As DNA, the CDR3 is TGTGTCAGCAGTGAAGCGATGCCCGCCACGGAGTACTTC.

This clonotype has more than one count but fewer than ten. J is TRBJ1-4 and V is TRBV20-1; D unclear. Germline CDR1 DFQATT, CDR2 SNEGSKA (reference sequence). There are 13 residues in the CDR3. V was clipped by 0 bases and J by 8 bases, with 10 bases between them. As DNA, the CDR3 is TGCAGTGCTAGAGATGCTTCGAGGGAAAAACTGTTTTTT. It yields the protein CSARDASREKLFF.

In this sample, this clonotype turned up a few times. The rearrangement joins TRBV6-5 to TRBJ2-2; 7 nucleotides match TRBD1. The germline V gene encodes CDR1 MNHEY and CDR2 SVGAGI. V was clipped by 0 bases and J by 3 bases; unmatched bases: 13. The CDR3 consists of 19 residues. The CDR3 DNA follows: TGTGCCAGCAGTTACTCGAGTCTATACCGGGACAGACACACCGGGGAGCTGTTTTTT. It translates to CASSYSSLYRDRHTGELFF.

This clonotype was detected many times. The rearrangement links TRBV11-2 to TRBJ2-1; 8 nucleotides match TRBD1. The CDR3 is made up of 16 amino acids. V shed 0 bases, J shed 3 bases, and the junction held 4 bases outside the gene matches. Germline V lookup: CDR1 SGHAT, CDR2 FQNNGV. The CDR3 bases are TGTGCCAGCAGCTTAGACCCAGGGGGCTTCTACAATGAGCAGTTCTTC. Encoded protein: CASSLDPGGFYNEQFF.

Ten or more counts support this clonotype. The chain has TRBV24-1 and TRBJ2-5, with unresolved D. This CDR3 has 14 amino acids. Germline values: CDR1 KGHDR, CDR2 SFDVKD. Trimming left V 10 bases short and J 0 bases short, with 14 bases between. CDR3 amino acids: CATARAHDQETQYF. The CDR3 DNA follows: TGTGCCACAGCAAGGGCCCACGACCAAGAGACCCAGTACTTC.

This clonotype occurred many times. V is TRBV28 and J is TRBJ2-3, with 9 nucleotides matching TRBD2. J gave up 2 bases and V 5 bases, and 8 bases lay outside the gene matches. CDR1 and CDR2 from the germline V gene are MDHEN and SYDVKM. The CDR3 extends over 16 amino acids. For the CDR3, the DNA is TGTGCCAGCAGTCCCACTAGCGGGCCTTACACAGATACGCAGTATTTT. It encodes CASSPTSGPYTDTQYF.

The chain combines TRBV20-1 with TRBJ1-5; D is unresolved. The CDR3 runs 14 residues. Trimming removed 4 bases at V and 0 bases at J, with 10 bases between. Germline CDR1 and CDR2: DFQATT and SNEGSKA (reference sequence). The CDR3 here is CSANIEVSNQPQHF. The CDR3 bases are TGCAGTGCTAATATAGAGGTTAGCAATCAGCCCCAGCATTTT.

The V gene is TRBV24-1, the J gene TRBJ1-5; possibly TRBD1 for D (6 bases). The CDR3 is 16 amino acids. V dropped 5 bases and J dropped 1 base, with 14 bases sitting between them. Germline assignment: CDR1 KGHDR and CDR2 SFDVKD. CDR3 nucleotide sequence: TGTGCCACCAGTGGGTCCGGGACAAAAAGCAATCAGCCCCAGCATTTT. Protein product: CATSGSGTKSNQPQHF.

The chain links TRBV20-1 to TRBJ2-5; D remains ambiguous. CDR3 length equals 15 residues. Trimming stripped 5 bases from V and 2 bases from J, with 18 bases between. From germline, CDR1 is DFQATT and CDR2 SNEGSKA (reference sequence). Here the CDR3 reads CSAPITRVAQETQYF. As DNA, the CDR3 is TGCAGTGCTCCAATAACCCGGGTAGCTCAAGAGACCCAGTACTTC.

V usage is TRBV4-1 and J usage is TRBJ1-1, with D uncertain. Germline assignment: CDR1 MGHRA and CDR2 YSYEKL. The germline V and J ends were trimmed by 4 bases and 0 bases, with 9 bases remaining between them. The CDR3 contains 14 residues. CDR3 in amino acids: CASSPVGVNTEAFF. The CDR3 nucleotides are TGCGCCAGCAGCCCGGTAGGAGTGAACACTGAAGCTTTCTTT.

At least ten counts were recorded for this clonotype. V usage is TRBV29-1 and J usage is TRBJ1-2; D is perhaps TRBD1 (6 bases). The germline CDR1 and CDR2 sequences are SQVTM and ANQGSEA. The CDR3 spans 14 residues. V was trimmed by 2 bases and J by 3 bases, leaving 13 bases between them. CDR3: CSVENRAVDYGYTF. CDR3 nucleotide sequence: TGCAGCGTTGAAAACAGGGCGGTGGACTATGGCTACACCTTC.